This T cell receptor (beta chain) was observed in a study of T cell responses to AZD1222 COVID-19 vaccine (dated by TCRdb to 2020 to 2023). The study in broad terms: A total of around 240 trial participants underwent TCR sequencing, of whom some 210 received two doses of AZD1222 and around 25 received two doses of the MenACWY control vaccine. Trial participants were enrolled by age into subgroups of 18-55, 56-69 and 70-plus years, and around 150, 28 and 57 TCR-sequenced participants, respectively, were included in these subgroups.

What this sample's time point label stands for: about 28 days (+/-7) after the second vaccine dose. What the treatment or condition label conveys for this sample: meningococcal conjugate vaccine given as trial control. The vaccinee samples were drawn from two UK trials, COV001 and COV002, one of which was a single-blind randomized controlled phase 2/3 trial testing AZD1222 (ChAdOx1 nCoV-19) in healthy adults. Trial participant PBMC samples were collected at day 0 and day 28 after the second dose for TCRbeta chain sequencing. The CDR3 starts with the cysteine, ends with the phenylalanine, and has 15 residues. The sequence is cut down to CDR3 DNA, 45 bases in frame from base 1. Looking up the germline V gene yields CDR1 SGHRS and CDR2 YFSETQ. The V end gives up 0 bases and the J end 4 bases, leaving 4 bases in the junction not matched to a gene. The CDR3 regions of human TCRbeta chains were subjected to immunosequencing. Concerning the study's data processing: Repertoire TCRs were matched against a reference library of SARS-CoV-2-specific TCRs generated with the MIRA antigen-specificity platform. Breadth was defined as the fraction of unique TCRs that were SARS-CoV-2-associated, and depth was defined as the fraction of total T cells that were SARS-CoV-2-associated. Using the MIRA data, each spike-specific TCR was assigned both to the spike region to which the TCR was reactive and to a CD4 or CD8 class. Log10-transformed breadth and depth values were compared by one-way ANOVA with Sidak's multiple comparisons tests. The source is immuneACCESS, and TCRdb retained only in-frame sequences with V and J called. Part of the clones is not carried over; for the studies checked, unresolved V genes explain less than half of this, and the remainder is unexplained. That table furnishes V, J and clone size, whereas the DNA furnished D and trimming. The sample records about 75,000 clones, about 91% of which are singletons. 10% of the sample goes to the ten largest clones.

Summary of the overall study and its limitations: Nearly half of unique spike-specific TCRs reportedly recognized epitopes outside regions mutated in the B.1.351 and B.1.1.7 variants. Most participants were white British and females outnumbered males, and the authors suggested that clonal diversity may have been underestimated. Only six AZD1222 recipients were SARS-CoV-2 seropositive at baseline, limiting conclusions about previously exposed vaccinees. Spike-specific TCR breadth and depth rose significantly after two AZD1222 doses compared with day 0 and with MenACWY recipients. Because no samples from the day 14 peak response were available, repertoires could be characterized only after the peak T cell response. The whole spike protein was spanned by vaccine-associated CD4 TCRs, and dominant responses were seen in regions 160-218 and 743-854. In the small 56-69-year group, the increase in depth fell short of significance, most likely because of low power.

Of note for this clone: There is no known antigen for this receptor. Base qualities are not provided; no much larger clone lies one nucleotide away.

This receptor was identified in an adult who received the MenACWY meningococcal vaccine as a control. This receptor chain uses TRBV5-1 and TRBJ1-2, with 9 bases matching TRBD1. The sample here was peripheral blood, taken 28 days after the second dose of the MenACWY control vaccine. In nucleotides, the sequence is TGCGCCAGCAGCTTGGGAACAGGGGGCGCCTATGGCTACACCTTC. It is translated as CASSLGTGGAYGYTF.